These 11 T cell receptor beta chains originate from one sample sequenced in a study of control samples from healthy donors and cancer patients. This table comes from immunoSEQ multiplex PCR, and its TCRdb copy is limited to in-frame clones, with some not included. Among some 150,000 clones listed, 93% were seen once. The sample taken for sequencing was blood. These receptor sequences come from a man aged 45-65 years in good health.

This clone was counted a few times. V is TRBV30 and J is TRBJ1-2; D perhaps matches TRBD1 (6 bases). The CDR3 is made up of 16 amino acids. V was clipped by 2 bases and J by 7 bases, with 23 bases between them. Germline CDR1 is GTSNPN and CDR2 is SVGIG (reference sequence). CDR3 loop: CAWSPAWDTRFLGYTF. The CDR3 bases are TGTGCCTGGAGTCCCGCATGGGACACCAGGTTTCTTGGCTACACCTTC.

This sequence joins TRBV27 and TRBJ2-2, with TRBD2 as a possible D gene (6 bases). Trimming left V 6 bases short and J 2 bases short, with 16 bases between. This CDR3 region has 16 residues. CDR1 is MNHEY, CDR2 SMNVEV, per germline (reference sequence). For the CDR3, the DNA is TGTGCCAGCAGGAGAGGCGGGGCCTATAACACCGGGGAGCTGTTTTTT. It is translated as CASRRGGAYNTGELFF.

V gene TRBV10-1 combines with J gene TRBJ2-4, with D unclear. The germline V and J ends were trimmed by 2 bases and 8 bases, with 4 bases remaining between them. The CDR3 sequence is 11 residues long. From germline, CDR1 is WNHNN and CDR2 SYGVQD (reference sequence). CDR3 sequence: CASSEADIQYF. The CDR3 DNA reads as TGCGCCAGCAGTGAGGCGGACATTCAGTACTTC.

This chain connects TRBV27 to TRBJ1-1, with TRBD1 matching over 9 bases. Germline V gene sequence: CDR1 MNHEY, CDR2 SMNVEV (reference sequence). V lost 5 bases and J lost 5; bases outside the gene matches: 12. The CDR3 consists of 16 residues. The CDR3 protein is CASSRPGYRGQTEAFF. The CDR3 coding sequence is TGTGCCAGCAGTCGTCCCGGCTACAGGGGGCAGACTGAAGCTTTCTTT.

V gene TRBV5-1 combines with J gene TRBJ2-5; 7 nucleotides align to TRBD2. CDR3 size: 15 residues. V shed 6 bases and J 0 bases; nucleotides not matched to a gene: 8. The germline V gene has CDR1 SGHRS and CDR2 YFSETQ. Here the CDR3 reads CASKGSSGYQETQYF. CDR3 DNA: TGCGCCAGCAAGGGTTCTAGCGGTTACCAAGAGACCCAGTACTTC.

The V call is TRBV5-6, the J call TRBJ1-5, with a tentative D call TRBD1 (5 bases). The CDR3 extends over 14 amino acids. The germline V gene has CDR1 SGHDT and CDR2 YYEEEE. V shed 1 base and J shed 7 bases, with 12 bases lying between them. The CDR3 DNA follows: TGTGCCAGCAGCTTGTGGTGGGGCGCCCAGCCCCAGCATTTT. Encoded protein: CASSLWWGAQPQHF. The full variable domain, its missing parts supplied by reference TRBV5-6 and TRBJ1-5, is DAGVTQSPTHLIKTRGQQVTLRCSPKSGHDTVSWYQQALGQGPQFIFQYYEEEERQRGNFPDRFSGHQFPNYSSELNVNALLLGDSALYLCASSLWWGAQPQHFGDGTRLSIL.

Comment on this clone: Being one base from a much bigger clone, this may be a read error. The V call is TRBV11-2, the J call TRBJ2-5; the match to TRBD2 covers 8 bases. Germline lookup yields CDR1 SGHAT and CDR2 FQNNGV. The CDR3 has 14 amino acids. V was pared by 1 base and J by 4 bases, with 2 bases of the junction left unmatched. The DNA of the CDR3 is TGTGCCAGCAGCTTAGGACTAGCGCGAGAGACCCAGTACTTC. It specifies CASSLGLARETQYF.

This chain links TRBV18 with TRBJ2-1; D call uncertain. Germline lookup yields CDR1 KGHSH and CDR2 LQKENI. V lost 2 bases, J lost 6 bases, and 5 bases lay in between. The length of the CDR3 is 12 residues. Written as DNA, the CDR3 is TGTGCCAGCTCACCATCGCGCAATGAGCAGTTCTTC. Its translation is CASSPSRNEQFF.

The chain recombines TRBV9 with TRBJ2-1; TRBD2 matches at 8 bases. This CDR3 is 13 amino acids long. Germline lookup yields CDR1 SGDLS and CDR2 YYNGEE. The ends lost 0 bases at V and 10 bases at J; junction bases unmatched: 3. This CDR3 is CASSVGTGGEQFF. For the CDR3, the DNA is TGTGCCAGCAGCGTAGGGACGGGAGGGGAGCAGTTCTTC. Full variable domain (rest looked up from reference TRBV9 and TRBJ2-1): DSGVTQTPKHLITATGQRVTLRCSPRSGDLSVYWYQQSLDQGLQFLIQYYNGEERAKGNILERFSAQQFPDLHSELNLSSLELGDSALYFCASSVGTGGEQFFGPGTRLTVL.

This chain uses TRBV2 with TRBJ1-3; D perhaps matches TRBD1 (6 bases). Trimming removed 2 bases from V and 2 bases from J, with 10 bases in between. The germline V gene has CDR1 SNHLY and CDR2 FYNNEI. The CDR3 has 15 residues. The DNA for the CDR3 is TGTGCCAGCAGTGAACGGGGGGCTGCTGGAAACACCATATATTTT. Amino acid sequence: CASSERGAAGNTIYF.

The chain uses TRBV11-2 and TRBJ1-5; perhaps TRBD1 as D (5 bases). Trimming cost V 5 bases and J 9 bases, with 11 bases left between them. Germline CDR1 is SGHAT and CDR2 is FQNNGV. The CDR3 totals 12 residues. The CDR3 protein is CASSPGGGPQHF. The CDR3 nucleotides are TGTGCCAGCAGCCCTGGGGGGGGGCCCCAGCATTTT. The variable domain in full, completed from reference TRBV11-2 and TRBJ1-5, reads EAGVAQSPRYKIIEKRQSVAFWCNPISGHATLYWYQQILGQGPKLLIQFQNNGVVDDSQLPKDRFSAERLKGVDSTLKIQPAKLEDSAVYLCASSPGGGPQHFGDGTRLSIL.